Listed here are 32 T cell receptor beta chains from one sample, sequenced in a study of T cells in localized non-small cell lung cancer. TCRdb's table, derived via immunoSEQ multiplex PCR, lists solely in-frame clones and lacks some. The profile shows approximately 2,500 clones, around 32% of them singletons. Material: lung tumor tissue, obtained before any cancer treatment. The receptor source for this set is a man aged 40-75 years with stage I lung adenocarcinoma.

This clone came up a few times. The rearrangement joins TRBV18 to TRBJ1-1, with D unresolved. The CDR3 runs to 12 residues. V was trimmed by 3 bases and J by 5 bases, leaving 7 bases between them. Germline assignment: CDR1 KGHSH and CDR2 LQKENI. CDR3 nucleotides: TGTGCCAGCTCACCGGGAAGGACTGAAGCTTTCTTT. Protein: CASSPGRTEAFF.

The chain couples TRBV5-1 to TRBJ2-2; perhaps TRBD2 as D (6 bases). The germline V and J ends were trimmed by 3 bases and 1 base, with 19 bases remaining between them. The germline V gene encodes CDR1 SGHRS and CDR2 YFSETQ. The CDR3 runs 18 residues. CDR3 DNA sequence: TGCGCCAGCAGCTGGGAGGCCGTAGCCCCAGGGAACACCGGGGAGCTGTTTTTT. This translates into CASSWEAVAPGNTGELFF.

This clone is labeled as medium-sized. The chain is built from TRBV6-8 and TRBJ1-5; 7 bases are shared with TRBD1. The CDR3 has 13 residues. From germline, CDR1 is MNHGY and CDR2 SAAAGT. The trim removed 6 bases at V and 5 bases at J, leaving 4 bases unmatched. For the CDR3, the DNA is TGTGCCAGCAGCCACCAGGGGGATCAGCCCCAGCATTTT. This codes for CASSHQGDQPQHF.

This clone was recorded a few times. The chain has TRBV18 and TRBJ1-3; D not certain. The CDR3 is 16 amino acids. V lost 3 bases and J lost 0, with 12 bases in between. From germline, CDR1 is KGHSH and CDR2 LQKENI. The CDR3 region has the DNA TGTGCCAGCTCACCTTTACCGACTACCTCTGGAAACACCATATATTTT. Translated, it gives CASSPLPTTSGNTIYF.

V gene TRBV19 combines with J gene TRBJ2-3, with 7 bases that match TRBD2. Trimming removed 8 bases from V and 1 base from J; junction bases left unmatched: 12. CDR1 LNHDA and CDR2 SQIVND come from the germline V gene (reference sequence). The CDR3 is made up of 16 amino acids. CDR3 sequence: CASDTGGGLGTDTQYF. The CDR3 nucleotides read TGTGCCAGTGATACGGGAGGAGGTCTTGGCACAGATACGCAGTATTTT.

The V and J genes are TRBV19 and TRBJ2-3; possibly TRBD1 for D (6 bases). Germline assignment: CDR1 LNHDA and CDR2 SQIVND (reference sequence). Trimming stripped 7 bases from V and 0 bases from J, with 11 bases between. This CDR3 is built from 14 residues. CDR3 DNA sequence: TGTGCCAGTACCCTGGACAGAAGCACAGATACGCAGTATTTT. Residues: CASTLDRSTDTQYF.

This clone was picked up a small number of times. V gene TRBV6-8 combines with J gene TRBJ2-3, with 9 bases fitting TRBD2. Germline CDR1 and CDR2: MNHGY and SAAAGT. The V and J ends lost 5 bases and 10 bases, in that order; junction bases with no gene match: 10. The length of the CDR3 is 14 residues. The DNA of the CDR3 is TGTGCCAGCAGTGACGCGGGAGGGCCTTCTCCGCAGTATTTT. Translating it yields CASSDAGGPSPQYF.

The V and J genes are TRBV18 and TRBJ2-7; 7 bases agree with TRBD1. This CDR3 spans 14 amino acids. Germline V gene data show CDR1 as KGHSH and CDR2 as LQKENI. V lost 3 bases, J lost 4 bases, and 6 bases stayed unmatched. The CDR3 here is CASSPELQGYEQYF. The CDR3 DNA reads TGTGCCAGCTCACCTGAATTACAGGGGTACGAGCAGTACTTC. Combining the CDR3 with reference TRBV18 and TRBJ2-7 gives the whole variable domain NAGVMQNPRHLVRRRGQEARLRCSPMKGHSHVYWYRQLPEEGLKFMVYLQKENIIDESGMPKERFSAEFPKEGPSILRIQQVVRGDSAAYFCASSPELQGYEQYFGPGTRLTVT.

This clone was counted a few times. Other nucleotide sequences in the sample specify the same CDR3. This chain connects TRBV19 to TRBJ1-1; D not certain. Germline V gives CDR1 LNHDA, CDR2 SQIVND (reference sequence). CDR3 length equals 14 residues. V was trimmed by 5 bases and J by 2 bases, leaving 12 bases between them. The CDR3 DNA reads TGTGCCAGTAGTCTGGGCAGAGGTAACACTGAAGCTTTCTTT. Translating gives CASSLGRGNTEAFF.

This clone was seen a handful of times. The rearrangement joins TRBV12-5 to TRBJ1-1; D ambiguous. The CDR3 totals 13 residues. The germline gives CDR1 LGHNT, CDR2 FRNRAP. CDR3 protein: CASNLVGNTEAFF. CDR3 DNA: TGTGCCAGCAATCTCGTCGGGAACACTGAAGCTTTCTTT.

This clone is judged large. The J gene is TRBJ2-1, the V gene TRBV11-3, with 10 bases lining up with TRBD2. Germline assignment: CDR1 SGHNT and CDR2 YENEEA. CDR3 length: 16 residues. V dropped 4 bases and J dropped 4; count of bases not matched to a gene: 7. The CDR3 DNA follows: TGTGCCAGCAGCTCCGGGACTAGCGAGGGGTACAATGAGCAGTTCTTC. This codes for CASSSGTSEGYNEQFF.

This clone was seen just once. The J gene is TRBJ2-5, the V gene TRBV25-1; 7 positions agree with TRBD1. From germline, CDR1 is MGHDK and CDR2 SYGVNS. The CDR3 has 15 amino acids. V dropped 4 bases and J dropped 5; count of bases not matched to a gene: 10. CDR3 sequence reads: CASSATGQAWETQYF. The DNA of the CDR3 is TGTGCCAGCAGTGCAACCGGACAGGCTTGGGAGACCCAGTACTTC.

V gene TRBV19 combines with J gene TRBJ1-1; D uncertain. Germline-derived CDR1 and CDR2 are LNHDA and SQIVND (reference sequence). V gave up 0 bases and J gave up 1 base, with 6 bases separating them. This CDR3 has 14 residues. In DNA, the CDR3 is TGTGCCAGTAGTATAGATTCAAGGAACACTGAAGCTTTCTTT. This sequence encodes CASSIDSRNTEAFF.

The V gene is TRBV30, the J gene TRBJ2-4; D gene unclear. V lost 0 bases to trimming and J lost 7 bases, with 19 bases between them. Looked up from germline, CDR1 is GTSNPN and CDR2 is SVGIG (reference sequence). The CDR3 runs 16 residues. CDR3 in amino acids: CAWSVDGQPGQNIQYF. The CDR3 coding sequence is TGTGCCTGGAGTGTAGACGGCCAACCGGGTCAGAACATTCAGTACTTC.

The chain has TRBV18 and TRBJ1-3, with 10 positions matching TRBD1. CDR3 length equals 15 residues. Germline trimming cut 5 bases from V and 4 bases from J; bases unmatched to any gene: 5. CDR1 is KGHSH and CDR2 is LQKENI in the germline V gene. CDR3 DNA: TGTGCCAGCTCAGAGACAGGGGGCTACGGAAACACCATATATTTT. Its translation is CASSETGGYGNTIYF. The whole variable domain, remainder taken from reference TRBV18 and TRBJ1-3, is NAGVMQNPRHLVRRRGQEARLRCSPMKGHSHVYWYRQLPEEGLKFMVYLQKENIIDESGMPKERFSAEFPKEGPSILRIQQVVRGDSAAYFCASSETGGYGNTIYFGEGSWLTVV.

This clone appeared a few times. A read error may account for a junction end that differs from germline. The chain employs TRBV6-8 and TRBJ2-5; D might be TRBD2 (5 bases). The CDR3 has 16 residues. Germline lookup yields CDR1 MNHGY and CDR2 SAAAGT. CDR3: CAISVGDPVPGETQYF. In DNA form, the CDR3 reads TGTGCCATCAGTGTCGGGGATCCAGTCCCGGGAGAGACCCAGTACTTC.

The chain couples TRBV10-3 to TRBJ2-5; 10 bases agree with TRBD2. Germline assignment: CDR1 ENHRY and CDR2 SYGVKD. This CDR3 region has 15 residues. With 2 bases clipped from V and 5 bases from J, the junction kept 5 bases outside the gene matches. The CDR3 reads CAISEIAGGGETQYF. DNA of the CDR3: TGTGCCATCAGTGAGATAGCGGGAGGCGGCGAGACCCAGTACTTC.

V usage is TRBV10-1 and J usage is TRBJ2-5, with D perhaps TRBD2 (6 bases). The germline V and J ends were trimmed by 3 bases and 5 bases, with 13 bases remaining between them. There are 14 residues in the CDR3. Germline-derived CDR1 and CDR2 are WNHNN and SYGVQD (reference sequence). This CDR3 reads CASSEIGSGETQYF. CDR3 in DNA: TGCGCCAGCAGTGAAATCGGGAGCGGGGAGACCCAGTACTTC.

This clone has a handful of counts. V and J are TRBV18 and TRBJ1-1; 9 bases are a match to TRBD1. The germline V gene encodes CDR1 KGHSH and CDR2 LQKENI. The CDR3 is 13 residues long. Trimming at V came to 3 bases and at J to 11 bases, leaving 7 bases not matched to a gene. For the CDR3, the DNA is TGTGCCAGCTCACCCGGACAGGGGCAGGAGGCTTTCTTT. It translates to CASSPGQGQEAFF.

This clone came up once. V gene TRBV15 combines with J gene TRBJ2-3; 7 nucleotides agree with TRBD2. CDR3 size: 15 residues. The V segment lost 0 bases and the J segment 5 bases; nucleotides outside the gene matches: 5. Germline V gives CDR1 LNHNV, CDR2 YYDKDF (reference sequence). The CDR3, as DNA: TGTGCCACCAGCAGAGATTTCGGGAGGAAAGATACGCAGTATTTT. Its translation is CATSRDFGRKDTQYF.

This clone is termed medium-sized. The chain carries TRBV6-8 and TRBJ1-1; 7 bases line up with TRBD1. CDR1 MNHGY and CDR2 SAAAGT come from the germline V gene. Germline trimming cut 2 bases from V and 3 bases from J; bases unmatched to any gene: 6. The CDR3 sequence is 15 residues long. The CDR3 DNA reads TGTGCCAGCAGTTACGGAGGGGGCGTGGACACTGAAGCTTTCTTT. The encoded protein is CASSYGGGVDTEAFF.

The rearrangement uses TRBV19 and TRBJ2-7; no reliable D call. CDR1 LNHDA and CDR2 SQIVND come from the germline V gene (reference sequence). V was trimmed by 7 bases and J by 2 bases, leaving 15 bases between them. The CDR3 is 14 amino acids. CDR3 sequence: CASKAAISAYEQYF. The CDR3 region has the DNA TGTGCCAGTAAGGCGGCAATCAGCGCCTACGAGCAGTACTTC.

This chain joins TRBV18 and TRBJ2-1; D is undetermined. The CDR3 has 14 residues. Trimming removed 3 bases at V and 6 bases at J, with 12 bases between. Germline V gives CDR1 KGHSH, CDR2 LQKENI. CDR3 bases: TGTGCCAGCTCACCGGGAATCAGACCCAATGAGCAGTTCTTC. Amino acids: CASSPGIRPNEQFF. The full variable domain, completed using reference TRBV18 and TRBJ2-1, is NAGVMQNPRHLVRRRGQEARLRCSPMKGHSHVYWYRQLPEEGLKFMVYLQKENIIDESGMPKERFSAEFPKEGPSILRIQQVVRGDSAAYFCASSPGIRPNEQFFGPGTRLTVL.

This clone was seen a handful of times. The CDR3 is CATGGGRGLYEQYF. The CDR3 region has the DNA TGTGCCACGGGAGGCGGGAGGGGCCTCTACGAGCAGTACTTC. This chain connects TRBV6-8 to TRBJ2-7; 9 bases map to TRBD2. CDR1 and CDR2 from the germline V gene are MNHGY and SAAAGT. The CDR3 totals 14 residues. J was trimmed by 3 bases and V by 10 bases; bases with no gene match: 10.

V usage is TRBV6-8 and J usage is TRBJ2-2, with 7 bases that match TRBD1. Germline CDR1 and CDR2: MNHGY and SAAAGT. V was pared by 10 bases and J by 6 bases, with 5 bases of the junction left unmatched. This CDR3 has 12 amino acids. CDR3 nucleotide sequence: TGTGCCACCCGACAGGGCTCCGGGGAGCTGTTTTTT. Translation: CATRQGSGELFF.

The chain combines TRBV28 with TRBJ2-7, with 9 bases aligning to TRBD1. Germline assignment: CDR1 MDHEN and CDR2 SYDVKM. V lost 4 bases, J lost 2 bases, and 3 bases stayed unmatched. This CDR3 comprises 14 residues. In nucleotides, the CDR3 is TGTGCCAGCAGTTGGGACAGGGAGGCCTACGAGCAGTACTTC. Translating it yields CASSWDREAYEQYF.

V usage is TRBV19 and J usage is TRBJ1-1; TRBD1 agrees at 8 bases. The CDR3 loop spans 12 amino acids. V lost 8 bases, J lost 10 bases, and 9 bases stayed unmatched. Germline CDR1 and CDR2: LNHDA and SQIVND (reference sequence). In DNA form, the CDR3 reads TGTGCCAGTGCTACCAGGGGGCTTGGAGCTTTCTTT. Translated: CASATRGLGAFF.

This sequence joins TRBV28 and TRBJ2-3; 7 bases are shared with TRBD2. J gave up 4 bases and V 10 bases, and 11 bases lay outside the gene matches. CDR1 and CDR2 (germline): MDHEN, SYDVKM. This CDR3 spans 14 amino acids. The CDR3 here is CATSQSGEADTQYF. The CDR3 DNA sequence: TGTGCCACCTCACAGAGCGGGGAGGCAGATACGCAGTATTTT.

This clone was counted only a few times. The chain combines TRBV5-1 with TRBJ1-2; a possible D gene is TRBD1 (5 bases). The germline CDR1 and CDR2 sequences are SGHRS and YFSETQ. The CDR3 runs 15 residues. V was clipped by 0 bases and J by 5 bases, with 14 bases between them. CDR3 residues: CASSLAGGPGYGYTF. The CDR3 coding sequence is TGCGCCAGCAGCTTGGCGGGGGGTCCTGGTTATGGCTACACCTTC.

The J gene is TRBJ1-3, the V gene TRBV15; D gene unclear. Trimming cost V 3 bases and J 2 bases, with 11 bases left between them. Germline V CDR1 and CDR2: LNHNV, YYDKDF (reference sequence). The CDR3 is 15 residues long. This chain's CDR3 is CATSSFRGAGNTIYF. CDR3 coding DNA: TGTGCCACCAGCAGTTTCCGGGGAGCTGGAAACACCATATATTTT.

This clone is termed medium-sized (0.01 to 0.1%). CDR3 sequence: CASSWAGVFEGNQPQHF. CDR3 in DNA: TGTGCCAGCAGCTGGGCAGGAGTCTTTGAGGGCAATCAGCCCCAGCATTTT. The chain carries TRBV6-8 and TRBJ1-5; D call uncertain. In germline, CDR1 is MNHGY, CDR2 SAAAGT. V shed 6 bases and J shed 2 bases, with 20 bases lying between them. The CDR3 contains 17 residues.

This chain connects TRBV19 to TRBJ2-3, with 7 bases identical to TRBD2. Trimming took 1 base from V and 3 from J; bases not matched to a gene: 7. CDR3 length: 16 amino acids. CDR1 and CDR2 (germline): LNHDA, SQIVND (reference sequence). CDR3 loop: CASSIGSSGLTDTQYF. DNA of the CDR3: TGTGCCAGTAGTATAGGGTCTAGCGGATTGACAGATACGCAGTATTTT.